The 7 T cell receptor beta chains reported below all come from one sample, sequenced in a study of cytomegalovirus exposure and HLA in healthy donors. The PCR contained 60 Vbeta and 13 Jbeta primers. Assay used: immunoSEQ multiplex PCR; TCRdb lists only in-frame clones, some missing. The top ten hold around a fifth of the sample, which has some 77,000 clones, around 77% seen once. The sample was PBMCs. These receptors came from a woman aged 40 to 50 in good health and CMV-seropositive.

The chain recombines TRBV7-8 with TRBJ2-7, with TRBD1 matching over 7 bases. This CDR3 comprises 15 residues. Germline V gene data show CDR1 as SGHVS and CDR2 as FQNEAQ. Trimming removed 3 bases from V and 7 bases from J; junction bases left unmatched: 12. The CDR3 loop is CASSFTGTDLREQYF. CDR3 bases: TGTGCCAGCAGCTTTACTGGGACAGATCTACGTGAGCAGTACTTC.

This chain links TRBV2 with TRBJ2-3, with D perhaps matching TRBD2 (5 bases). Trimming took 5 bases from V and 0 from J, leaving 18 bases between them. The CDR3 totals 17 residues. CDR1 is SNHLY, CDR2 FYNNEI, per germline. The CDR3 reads CASSNPRVQTSTDTQYF. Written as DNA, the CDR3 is TGTGCCAGCAGTAATCCGAGGGTTCAAACTAGCACAGATACGCAGTATTTT.

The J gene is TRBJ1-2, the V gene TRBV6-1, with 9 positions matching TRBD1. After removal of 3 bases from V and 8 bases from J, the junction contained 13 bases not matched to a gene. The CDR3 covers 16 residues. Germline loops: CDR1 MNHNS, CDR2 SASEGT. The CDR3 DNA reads TGTGCCAGCAGTGAGACCGGGACAGGGAACAAGGGCGGCTACACCTTC. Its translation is CASSETGTGNKGGYTF.

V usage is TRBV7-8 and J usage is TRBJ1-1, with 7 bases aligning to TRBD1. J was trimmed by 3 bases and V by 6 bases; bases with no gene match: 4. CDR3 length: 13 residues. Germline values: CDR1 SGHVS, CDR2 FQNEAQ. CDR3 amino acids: CASRRGRDTEAFF. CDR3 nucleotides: TGTGCCAGCAGGAGGGGGCGGGACACTGAAGCTTTCTTT.

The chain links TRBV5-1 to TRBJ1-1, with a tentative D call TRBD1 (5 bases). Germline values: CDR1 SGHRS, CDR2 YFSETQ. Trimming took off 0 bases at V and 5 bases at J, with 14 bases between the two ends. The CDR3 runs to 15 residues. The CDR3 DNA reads TGCGCCAGCAGCTTGGAGGCCAGGGATCTTACTGAAGCTTTCTTT. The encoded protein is CASSLEARDLTEAFF.

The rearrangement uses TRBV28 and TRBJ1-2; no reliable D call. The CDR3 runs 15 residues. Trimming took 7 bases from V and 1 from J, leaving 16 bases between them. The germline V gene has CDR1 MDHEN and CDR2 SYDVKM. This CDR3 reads CASTRRERGNYGYTF. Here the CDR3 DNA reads TGTGCCAGCACCCGGAGGGAACGGGGTAACTATGGCTACACCTTC.

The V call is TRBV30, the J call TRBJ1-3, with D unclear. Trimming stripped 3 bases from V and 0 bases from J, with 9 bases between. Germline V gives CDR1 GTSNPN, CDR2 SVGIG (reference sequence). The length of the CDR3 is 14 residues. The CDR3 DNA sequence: TGTGCCTGGAGCGAACAGCTCTCTGGAAACACCATATATTTT. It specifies CAWSEQLSGNTIYF.